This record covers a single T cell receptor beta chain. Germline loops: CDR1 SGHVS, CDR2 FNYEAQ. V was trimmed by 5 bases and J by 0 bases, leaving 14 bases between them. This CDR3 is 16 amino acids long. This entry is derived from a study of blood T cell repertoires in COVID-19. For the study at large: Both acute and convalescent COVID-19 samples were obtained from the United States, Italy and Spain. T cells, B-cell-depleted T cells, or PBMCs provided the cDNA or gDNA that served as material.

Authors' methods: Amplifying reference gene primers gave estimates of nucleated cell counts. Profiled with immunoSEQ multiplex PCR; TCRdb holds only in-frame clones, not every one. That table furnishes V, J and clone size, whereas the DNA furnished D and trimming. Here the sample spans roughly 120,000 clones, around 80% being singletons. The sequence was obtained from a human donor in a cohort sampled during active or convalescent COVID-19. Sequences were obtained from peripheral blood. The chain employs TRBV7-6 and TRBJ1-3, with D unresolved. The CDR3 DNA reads TGTGCCAGCAGCCTACGACACAGTTACTCTGGAAACACCATATATTTT. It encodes CASSLRHSYSGNTIYF.